Sequencing of this TCR beta chain was carried out in a study of T-cell reconstitution after alpha-beta-depleted transplantation in children. Overall study findings and caveats: Reported findings indicate that, about two months after transplant, alpha-beta T cells came from several hundred expanded clones, which were derived from non-depleted graft cells. Newly produced T cells mostly provided counts and TCRbeta diversity after one year, as hyperexpanded clones declined. Some patients owed their high day-60 TCRbeta diversity to surviving recipient T cells and thymic progenitors.

This clonotype was seen a few times. The target antigen is unknown. Molecular barcoding with unique molecular identifiers was used for the TCRbeta library. Via MiXCR, TCRdb re-called the PCR reads, giving one row per CDR3 protein. This sample carries approximately 300,000 distinct CDR3 sequences, 6% to 10% of them seen once, and the ten largest clones take over 7.5%. The origin of this receptor is a female patient under 10 years old who had a stem cell transplant for Fanconi anemia, so the T cells may come from the graft donor. The specimen was peripheral blood, collected 360 days after TCRalphabeta/CD19-depleted stem cell transplant.

In nucleotides, the CDR3 is TGTGCCAGCAGCCGAAGGACAGGGGAGTATAATTCACCCCTCCACTTT. Translated, it gives CASSRRTGEYNSPLHF. The chain has TRBV21-1 and TRBJ1-6; the listed D gene, TRBD1, was not tested against the DNA. TRBV21-1 is marked as a pseudogene. The CDR3 is 16 residues long.